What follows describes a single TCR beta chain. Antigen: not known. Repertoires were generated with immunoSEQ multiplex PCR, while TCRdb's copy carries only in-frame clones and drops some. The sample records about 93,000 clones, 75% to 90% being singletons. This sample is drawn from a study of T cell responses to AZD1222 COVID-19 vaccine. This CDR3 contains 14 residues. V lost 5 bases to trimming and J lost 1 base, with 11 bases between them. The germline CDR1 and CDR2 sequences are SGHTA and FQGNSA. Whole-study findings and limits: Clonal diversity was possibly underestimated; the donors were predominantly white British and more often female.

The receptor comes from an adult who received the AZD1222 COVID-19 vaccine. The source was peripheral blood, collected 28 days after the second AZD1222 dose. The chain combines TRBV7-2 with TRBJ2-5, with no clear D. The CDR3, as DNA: TGTGCCAGCAGCAAATCACTATTCCAAGAGACCCAGTACTTC. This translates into CASSKSLFQETQYF.